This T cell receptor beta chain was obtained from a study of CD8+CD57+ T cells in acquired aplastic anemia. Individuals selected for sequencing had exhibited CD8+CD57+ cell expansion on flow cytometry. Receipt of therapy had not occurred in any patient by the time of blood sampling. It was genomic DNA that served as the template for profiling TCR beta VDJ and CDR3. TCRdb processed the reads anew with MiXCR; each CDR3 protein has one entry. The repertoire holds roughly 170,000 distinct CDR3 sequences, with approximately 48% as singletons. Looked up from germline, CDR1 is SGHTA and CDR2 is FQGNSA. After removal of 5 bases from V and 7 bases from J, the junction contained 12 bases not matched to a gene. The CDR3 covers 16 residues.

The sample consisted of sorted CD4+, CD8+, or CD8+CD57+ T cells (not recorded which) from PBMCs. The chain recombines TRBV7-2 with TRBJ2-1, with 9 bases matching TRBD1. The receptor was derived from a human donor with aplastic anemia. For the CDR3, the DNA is TGTGCCAGCAGCCCTAGCGCCGGGACAGGGAGGAATGAGCAGTTCTTC. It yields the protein CASSPSAGTGRNEQFF.